These 7 T cell receptor beta chains share one sample of origin, sequenced in a study of blood T cell repertoires in COVID-19. The data were produced by immunoSEQ multiplex PCR, yet TCRdb's version contains in-frame clones alone and is incomplete. The data hold a few hundred thousand clones, with approximately 86% observed a single time. Input material: peripheral blood. Receptors were obtained from an older woman with COVID-19, enrolled during active disease.

V is TRBV13 and J is TRBJ1-6; D not resolved. In germline, CDR1 is PRHDT, CDR2 FYEKMQ (reference sequence). This CDR3 has 12 residues. Trimming removed 5 bases from V and 13 bases from J, with 12 bases in between. The CDR3 region has the DNA TGTGCCAGCAGCCACCTCAATGAGCCCCTCCACTTT. Its protein is CASSHLNEPLHF.

The rearrangement links TRBV19 to TRBJ1-5, with D perhaps TRBD1 (6 bases). This CDR3 has 16 residues. Trimming removed 1 base from V and 4 bases from J, with 14 bases in between. Germline assignment: CDR1 LNHDA and CDR2 SQIVND (reference sequence). The CDR3 loop reads CASSIAGQGQNQPQHF. The DNA of the CDR3 is TGTGCCAGTAGTATAGCGGGGCAGGGGCAAAATCAGCCCCAGCATTTT.

This sequence joins TRBV7-8 and TRBJ2-3, with D perhaps TRBD2 (6 bases). CDR1 SGHVS and CDR2 FQNEAQ come from the germline V gene. V shed 5 bases and J shed 1 base, with 16 bases lying between them. The CDR3 spans 16 residues. CDR3: CASSPHWEERTDTQYF. In DNA, the CDR3 is TGTGCCAGCAGCCCGCATTGGGAGGAACGCACAGATACGCAGTATTTT.

The chain couples TRBV11-3 to TRBJ1-6; 7 bases map to TRBD1. With V trimmed by 6 bases and J by 4 bases, 18 bases remained unmatched. The CDR3 sequence is 19 residues long. Germline lookup yields CDR1 SGHNT and CDR2 YENEEA. The CDR3 DNA follows: TGTGCCAGCAGGCGGGGTAGGGGGCCCAAATTAAATTATAATTCACCCCTCCACTTT. Translation gives CASRRGRGPKLNYNSPLHF.

Comments on this clone: Germline and junction disagree at one end, which may indicate a read error. The chain employs TRBV11-3 and TRBJ2-7; perhaps TRBD2 as D (7 bases). CDR3 size: 12 residues. CDR1 and CDR2 (germline): SGHNT, YENEEA. CDR3 in DNA: TGTGCCAGCAGCTTAGATCGGGGGGCTGCCTTCTTC. Translated: CASSLDRGAAFF.

The chain carries TRBV6-6 and TRBJ2-1; 10 bases map to TRBD1. Trimming removed 2 bases from V and 7 bases from J; junction bases left unmatched: 8. The CDR3 is made up of 16 amino acids. Germline CDR1 MNHNY, CDR2 SVGAGI (reference sequence). The CDR3 DNA is TGTGCCAGCAGTTACAAGAGACAGGGGGCTGAGAATGAGCAGTTCTTC. Translated, it gives CASSYKRQGAENEQFF.

The chain has TRBV11-2 and TRBJ1-4; 8 nucleotides align to TRBD1. Looked up from germline, CDR1 is SGHAT and CDR2 is FQNNGV. The length of the CDR3 is 15 residues. V trimming: 4 bases; J trimming: 6 bases; junction bases outside the gene matches: 7. The CDR3 nucleotides are TGTGCCAGCAGCTCACAGGACAGGGTGCATGAAAAACTGTTTTTT. Encoded protein: CASSSQDRVHEKLFF.